Each of the 27 T cell receptor beta chains below was sequenced from the same sample in a study of blood T cell repertoires in COVID-19. Using immunoSEQ multiplex PCR, the repertoire was profiled, and TCRdb retains in-frame clones only, with some absent. Of about 100,000 clones listed, roughly 80% were seen once; the top ten hold approximately 8.2%. The specimen was peripheral blood. These receptors all stem from a man in his fifties who had recovered from COVID-19.

CDR3 coding DNA: TGTGCCAGCAGTTCCCAACTAGGACAGGGAAGAGGTTCTAACTATGGCTACACCTTC. Translated, it gives CASSSQLGQGRGSNYGYTF. This chain connects TRBV28 to TRBJ1-2; TRBD1 agrees at 8 bases. This CDR3 has 19 residues. Germline CDR1 and CDR2: MDHEN and SYDVKM. After removal of 4 bases from V and 0 bases from J, the junction contained 16 bases not matched to a gene.

The CDR3 region has the DNA TGTGCCAGCAGTGTGACTAGCCAAAGCTCCTACGAGCAGTACTTC. This sequence encodes CASSVTSQSSYEQYF. The chain uses TRBV6-2 or TRBV6-3 and TRBJ2-7, with 7 nucleotides matching TRBD2. The CDR3 contains 15 residues. Germline V lookup: CDR1 MNHEY, CDR2 SVGEGT. Trimming cost V 5 bases and J 0 bases; bases outside gene matches: 7.

The chain's CDR3 is CASSTVKNTEAFF. DNA for the CDR3: TGTGCCAGCAGTACAGTAAAGAACACTGAAGCTTTCTTT. The chain joins TRBV6-5 to TRBJ1-1; D not resolved. With 5 bases removed from V and 1 base from J, the gap between germline ends came to 8 bases. CDR3 size: 13 residues. From germline, CDR1 is MNHEY and CDR2 SVGAGI.

The chain is built from TRBV10-3 and TRBJ2-3; TRBD2 matches at 9 bases. The CDR3 loop spans 18 amino acids. The V segment lost 3 bases and the J segment 4 bases; nucleotides outside the gene matches: 14. CDR1 is ENHRY and CDR2 is SYGVKD in the germline V gene. The CDR3 region has the DNA TGTGCCATCAGTGAAAATTCCCGGACTAGCGAGTACCCAGATACGCAGTATTTT. It codes for CAISENSRTSEYPDTQYF.

The V call is TRBV19, the J call TRBJ2-1; 7 bases map to TRBD2. The ends lost 7 bases at V and 3 bases at J; junction bases unmatched: 12. The germline V gene encodes CDR1 LNHDA and CDR2 SQIVND (reference sequence). The CDR3 runs 16 residues. This CDR3 is CASTQRRSSGYNEQFF. For the CDR3, the DNA is TGTGCCAGTACCCAACGCAGGTCTAGCGGCTACAATGAGCAGTTCTTC.

This clone was observed once. The chain couples TRBV7-3 to TRBJ2-7; D possibly corresponds to TRBD2 (5 bases). Germline CDR1 is SGHTA and CDR2 is FQGTGA. The CDR3 is made up of 13 amino acids. Between the trimmed V and J ends, which lost 5 bases and 4 bases, there was a span of 12 bases. CDR3 in amino acids: CASSAIGEYEQYF. In nucleotides, the CDR3 is TGTGCCAGCAGCGCTATTGGGGAGTACGAGCAGTACTTC.

The V and J genes are TRBV7-2 and TRBJ2-3; TRBD2 matches at 9 bases. The CDR3 consists of 17 residues. V gave up 1 base and J gave up 7 bases; unmatched junction bases: 12. The germline gives CDR1 SGHTA, CDR2 FQGNSA. CDR3 DNA sequence: TGTGCCAGCAGCTTAGTGCTAGCGGGGTCCTTCCCGCATACGCAGTATTTT. This codes for CASSLVLAGSFPHTQYF.

The CDR3 sequence: CASSLTLTGGAYEQYF. The CDR3 bases are TGCGCCAGCAGCTTGACACTTACAGGGGGGGCCTACGAGCAGTACTTC. The rearrangement uses TRBV5-1 and TRBJ2-7, with D perhaps TRBD1 (8 bases). The V end was cut by 1 base, the J end by 2 bases, with 16 bases between. CDR1 and CDR2 (germline): SGHRS, YFSETQ. The CDR3 totals 16 residues.

The V and J genes are TRBV18 and TRBJ2-1, with 7 positions matching TRBD1. Germline values: CDR1 KGHSH, CDR2 LQKENI. The CDR3 is 17 amino acids. Unmatched junction bases numbered 11, after V lost 6 bases and J lost 0 bases. CDR3 nucleotides: TGTGCCAGCTCCCCGCAAAAGGGACAGAACTCCTACAATGAGCAGTTCTTC. This codes for CASSPQKGQNSYNEQFF.

The chain employs TRBV7-3 and TRBJ2-1, with D possibly being TRBD1 (6 bases). In germline, CDR1 is SGHTA, CDR2 FQGTGA. The CDR3 is 15 residues long. V lost 0 bases and J 7 bases, leaving 13 bases between the germline ends. The DNA for the CDR3 is TGTGCCAGCAGCTTAACGCGCAGGGGTCGGAATGAGCAGTTCTTC. This translates into CASSLTRRGRNEQFF.

The chain has TRBV5-1 and TRBJ2-1, with 11 bases matching TRBD1. The V gene end was trimmed by 3 bases and the J gene end by 5 bases; junction bases not matched to a gene: 10. CDR3 length: 17 amino acids. Germline loops: CDR1 SGHRS, CDR2 YFSETQ. The CDR3: CASSSLLRDRGNNEQFF. Written as DNA, the CDR3 is TGCGCCAGCAGCTCCCTCCTTCGGGACAGGGGGAACAATGAGCAGTTCTTC.

The chain uses TRBV5-4 and TRBJ2-1, with 12 bases matching TRBD1. V lost 3 bases and J lost 8; bases outside the gene matches: 9. The V gene's germline CDR1 is SGHNT and CDR2 YYREEE (reference sequence). This CDR3 comprises 16 residues. The chain's CDR3 is CASSWATGTGGHEQFF. CDR3 sequence (DNA): TGTGCCAGCAGCTGGGCCACCGGGACAGGGGGCCATGAGCAGTTCTTC.

The CDR3: CASSVGGSNIQYF. Here the CDR3 DNA reads TGCGCCAGCAGCGTAGGGGGCTCGAACATTCAGTACTTC. The rearrangement joins TRBV4-1 to TRBJ2-4; TRBD1 aligns across 7 bases. Germline loops: CDR1 MGHRA, CDR2 YSYEKL. The V gene end was trimmed by 5 bases and the J gene end by 7 bases; junction bases not matched to a gene: 5. The CDR3 runs 13 residues.

The chain employs TRBV11-2 and TRBJ2-3; 9 bases map to TRBD1. The CDR3 extends over 17 amino acids. J was trimmed by 2 bases and V by 2 bases; bases with no gene match: 8. Germline CDR1 is SGHAT and CDR2 is FQNNGV. CDR3 residues: CASSLPGTGSYTDTQYF. In DNA, the CDR3 is TGTGCCAGCAGCTTACCAGGGACAGGGTCCTACACAGATACGCAGTATTTT.

This chain connects TRBV3-1 (or the pseudogene TRBV3-2) to TRBJ2-5; 7 bases agree with TRBD2. The CDR3 is made up of 15 amino acids. CDR1 is LGHDT and CDR2 is YNNKEL in the germline V gene (reference sequence). The V gene end was trimmed by 1 base and the J gene end by 5 bases; junction bases not matched to a gene: 7. The CDR3 DNA follows: TGTGCCAGCAGCCAAGTTCTTGGTAGCGGGGAGACCCAGTACTTC. This codes for CASSQVLGSGETQYF.

The chain has TRBV10-3 and TRBJ1-6; D is unresolved. Germline assignment: CDR1 ENHRY and CDR2 SYGVKD. V lost 1 base and J lost 9, with 7 bases in between. This CDR3 comprises 13 residues. This CDR3 reads CAISELGSSPLHF. In DNA form, the CDR3 reads TGTGCCATCAGTGAGTTAGGGAGTTCACCCCTCCACTTT.

The chain joins TRBV4-2 to TRBJ2-1; D not resolved. Trimming took off 2 bases at V and 3 bases at J, with 8 bases between the two ends. Germline V lookup: CDR1 LGHNA, CDR2 YNFKEQ. The CDR3 runs 14 residues. The CDR3 DNA is TGTGCCAGCAGCCAAAGAGGAAACTACAATGAGCAGTTCTTC. Translated: CASSQRGNYNEQFF.

This clone was picked up one time. The chain uses TRBV2 and TRBJ1-2, with D perhaps TRBD1 (6 bases). V lost 10 bases and J lost 3, with 30 bases in between. The germline gives CDR1 SNHLY, CDR2 FYNNEI. This CDR3 spans 18 amino acids. The DNA for the CDR3 is TGTGCCACTTCTGAAGGGGGGGGAGGATGGCGGAACGACTATGGCTACACCTTC. Its protein is CATSEGGGGWRNDYGYTF.

The rearrangement links TRBV5-1 to TRBJ2-1; 7 bases line up with TRBD2. Trimming removed 4 bases from V and 4 bases from J; junction bases left unmatched: 11. Germline values: CDR1 SGHRS, CDR2 YFSETQ. The CDR3 covers 16 residues. CDR3 amino acids: CASSLQRGLQYNEQFF. In DNA form, the CDR3 reads TGCGCCAGCAGCCTGCAGCGGGGCCTTCAGTACAATGAGCAGTTCTTC.

The chain couples TRBV7-9 to TRBJ1-3; D is unresolved. The CDR3 length is 14 residues. Trimming pared 1 base from V and 3 bases from J, leaving 7 bases between. Germline loops: CDR1 SEHNR, CDR2 FQNEAQ (reference sequence). CDR3 coding DNA: TGTGCCAGCAGCTTAGGCGAGGGTGGAAACACCATATATTTT. Residues: CASSLGEGGNTIYF.

The sample holds one count of this clone. This rearrangement joins TRBV18 to TRBJ1-1; 7 bases line up with TRBD1. The CDR3 has 16 residues. In germline, CDR1 is KGHSH, CDR2 LQKENI. V lost 6 bases and J lost 0; bases outside the gene matches: 10. Written as DNA, the CDR3 is TGTGCCAGCTCCCTACAGGGGCGCAACCTGAACACTGAAGCTTTCTTT. It specifies CASSLQGRNLNTEAFF.

The genes are TRBV28 and TRBJ1-3; D remains unclear. The V gene lost 3 bases and the J gene lost 1 base, with 4 bases spanning the gap. This CDR3 has 13 residues. Germline assignment: CDR1 MDHEN and CDR2 SYDVKM. The DNA of the CDR3 is TGTGCCAGCAGTTTTCGTTCTGGAAACACCATATATTTT. Translation gives CASSFRSGNTIYF.

The chain employs TRBV28 and TRBJ1-6; a weak D match, TRBD1 (6 bases). The CDR3 extends over 16 amino acids. CDR1 is MDHEN and CDR2 is SYDVKM in the germline V gene. Trimming removed 4 bases at V and 2 bases at J, with 12 bases between. The CDR3 nucleotides are TGTGCCAGCAGTTCCCGGGACACCGCCTATAATTCACCCCTCCACTTT. Residues: CASSSRDTAYNSPLHF.

This sequence joins TRBV6-5 and TRBJ2-7; tentative D call: TRBD1 (7 bases). The CDR3 is made up of 15 amino acids. CDR1 is MNHEY, CDR2 SVGAGI, per germline. Trimming stripped 1 base from V and 1 base from J, with 11 bases between. As DNA, the CDR3 is TGTGCCAGCAGTTACTTCAGGGGGAGGTCCTACGAGCAGTACTTC. This translates into CASSYFRGRSYEQYF.

CDR3 DNA sequence: TGTGCCAGCAGCATCGGACTAGCGGGGGTTACCGGGGAGCTGTTTTTT. It encodes CASSIGLAGVTGELFF. V is TRBV5-4 and J is TRBJ2-2, with 13 bases aligning to TRBD2. V gave up 4 bases and J gave up 5 bases; unmatched junction bases: 5. The V gene's germline CDR1 is SGHNT and CDR2 YYREEE (reference sequence). This CDR3 spans 16 amino acids. Filled out from reference TRBV5-4 and TRBJ2-2, the complete variable domain reads ETGVTQSPTHLIKTRGQQVTLRCSSQSGHNTVSWYQQALGQGPQFIFQYYREEENGRGNFPPRFSGLQFPNYSSELNVNALELDDSALYLCASSIGLAGVTGELFFGEGSRLTVL.

The rearrangement joins TRBV29-1 to TRBJ2-3; no clear D gene. Looked up from germline, CDR1 is SQVTM and CDR2 is ANQGSEA. Trimming pared 4 bases from V and 6 bases from J, leaving 5 bases between. The CDR3 totals 10 residues. The CDR3 nucleotides read TGCAGCGTTGGGCCCGATACGCAGTATTTT. Protein: CSVGPDTQYF.

This chain uses TRBV12-5 with TRBJ2-7, with D possibly matching TRBD1 (6 bases). Looked up from germline, CDR1 is LGHNT and CDR2 is FRNRAP. V shed 2 bases and J shed 5 bases, with 13 bases lying between them. The CDR3 consists of 14 residues. In DNA form, the CDR3 reads TGTGCTAGTGGTTTGCCCACAGGGATTCACGAGCAGTACTTC. It specifies CASGLPTGIHEQYF. The full variable domain, completed using reference TRBV12-5 and TRBJ2-7, is DARVTQTPRHKVTEMGQEVTMRCQPILGHNTVFWYRQTMMQGLELLAYFRNRAPLDDSGMPKDRFSAEMPDATLATLKIQPSEPRDSAVYFCASGLPTGIHEQYFGPGTRLTVT.